A single sample gave rise to the 19 T cell receptor beta chains below, sequenced in a study of lymphopenia after photon versus proton radiotherapy. Here immunoSEQ multiplex PCR was the method, and the copy in TCRdb shows in-frame clones only, minus some. The table has tens of thousands of clones, approximately 80% seen once; the top ten hold roughly 25%. Sequences were derived from peripheral blood, sampled from a patient treated with proton-based radiotherapy. The receptors derive from a woman between 70 and 85 years old with pancreatic cancer.

This clone counts as medium-sized. The genes are TRBV5-6 and TRBJ2-7; possibly TRBD2 for D (5 bases). Germline CDR1 SGHDT, CDR2 YYEEEE. This CDR3 has 15 residues. Trimming removed 4 bases at V and 9 bases at J, with 23 bases between. CDR3 sequence: CASSLFFSLAVVQYF. The DNA for the CDR3 is TGTGCCAGCAGCCTGTTTTTTAGCCTAGCAGTCGTGCAGTACTTC.

This clone was detected a few times. CDR3 DNA: TGTGCCAGCACCGCCGGGACAGGGGGTTATAACTATGGCTACACCTTC. Protein: CASTAGTGGYNYGYTF. This chain links TRBV5-6 with TRBJ1-2; 11 bases are shared with TRBD1. The CDR3 is made up of 16 amino acids. V was clipped by 6 bases and J by 1 base; unmatched bases: 8. Germline CDR1 is SGHDT and CDR2 is YYEEEE.

The chain is built from TRBV7-2 and TRBJ2-1, with unresolved D. Germline assignment: CDR1 SGHTA and CDR2 FQGNSA. This CDR3 is 14 amino acids long. Trimming took off 5 bases at V and 6 bases at J, with 14 bases between the two ends. The DNA of the CDR3 is TGTGCCAGCAGCCCACCATCAGATCCCAATGAGCAGTTCTTC. Protein: CASSPPSDPNEQFF.

The chain recombines TRBV28 with TRBJ2-1; TRBD2 agrees at 12 bases. The CDR3 loop spans 18 amino acids. Germline lookup yields CDR1 MDHEN and CDR2 SYDVKM. The J segment lost 3 bases and the V segment lost 6 bases, leaving 12 bases of the junction unmatched. The CDR3 loop reads CASRGLAGNSGGYNEQFF. The CDR3 region has the DNA TGTGCCAGCAGAGGACTAGCGGGAAATTCTGGGGGCTACAATGAGCAGTTCTTC.

Here the CDR3 reads CASSLDQNTEAFF. The CDR3 DNA sequence: TGCGCCAGCAGCCTGGACCAGAACACTGAAGCTTTCTTT. The rearrangement uses TRBV4-3 and TRBJ1-1; D gene unclear. The length of the CDR3 is 13 residues. Trimming removed 4 bases from V and 1 base from J, with 7 bases in between. Per germline, CDR1 LGHNA and CDR2 YSLEER.

The CDR3 DNA sequence: TGTGCCAGCAGCTTGGCATTGAACACTGAAGCTTTCTTT. Translated: CASSLALNTEAFF. This chain joins TRBV5-6 and TRBJ1-1; D unclear. V lost 0 bases and J 0 bases, leaving 3 bases between the germline ends. The CDR3 runs to 13 residues. Germline V CDR1 and CDR2: SGHDT, YYEEEE.

Only a few counts were recorded for this clone. The rearrangement joins TRBV25-1 to TRBJ1-2, with D maybe TRBD1 (5 bases). The CDR3 runs 14 residues. Trimming cost V 3 bases and J 4 bases, with 12 bases left between them. Germline V gene data show CDR1 as MGHDK and CDR2 as SYGVNS. DNA for the CDR3: TGTGCCAGCAGTGATGAGGGGTCCGGCTATGGCTACACCTTC. Translated, it gives CASSDEGSGYGYTF.

The gene calls are TRBV19 and TRBJ2-1; TRBD2 agrees at 9 bases. Germline V CDR1 and CDR2: LNHDA, SQIVND (reference sequence). Losses at the gene ends were 3 bases for V and 1 base for J; bases not matched to a gene: 10. The CDR3 has 18 amino acids. CDR3 in amino acids: CASSMSSGVGTSYNEQFF. The CDR3 coding sequence is TGTGCCAGTAGTATGTCTAGCGGGGTGGGGACTTCCTACAATGAGCAGTTCTTC.

This sequence joins TRBV25-1 and TRBJ1-1; D not resolved. Trimming removed 6 bases from V and 4 bases from J, with 15 bases in between. This CDR3 has 14 residues. In germline, CDR1 is MGHDK, CDR2 SYGVNS. In DNA form, the CDR3 reads TGTGCCAGCAGGGGTACACCCGATACCACTGAAGCTTTCTTT. Protein product: CASRGTPDTTEAFF.

There are a few counts of this clone. The chain joins TRBV19 to TRBJ2-5, with D possibly TRBD1 on 6 matching bases. CDR1 LNHDA and CDR2 SQIVND come from the germline V gene (reference sequence). V was pared by 4 bases and J by 5 bases, with 11 bases between. The CDR3 length is 13 residues. The CDR3 sequence is CASSTRGQETQYF. In DNA form, the CDR3 reads TGTGCCAGTAGTACCAGGGGTCAGGAGACCCAGTACTTC.

The J gene is TRBJ1-2, the V gene TRBV18; no firm D call. The germline V gene encodes CDR1 KGHSH and CDR2 LQKENI. This CDR3 comprises 13 residues. The ends were cut back, 4 bases at V and 8 bases at J, with 14 bases in the middle. The CDR3 spells CASSRLRERGYTF. The CDR3 bases are TGTGCCAGCTCACGTCTCCGGGAGCGAGGCTACACCTTC.

A few counts support this clone. V usage is TRBV7-9 and J usage is TRBJ2-2; D may be TRBD2 (5 bases). Per germline, CDR1 SEHNR and CDR2 FQNEAQ (reference sequence). V was shortened by 1 base and J by 7 bases, with 7 bases between the two germline ends. The CDR3 runs 13 residues. CDR3 residues: CASSLGGLGELFF. The CDR3 nucleotides read TGTGCCAGCAGCTTAGGAGGGCTCGGGGAGCTGTTTTTT.

The chain employs TRBV7-6 and TRBJ1-4; 10 positions match TRBD1. The CDR3 sequence is 17 residues long. Germline V gene data show CDR1 as SGHVS and CDR2 as FNYEAQ. V gave up 3 bases and J gave up 5 bases; unmatched junction bases: 9. The CDR3 DNA is TGTGCCAGCAGCTTGTATTCGAGGGACAGGGGAAATGAAAAACTGTTTTTT. Translating gives CASSLYSRDRGNEKLFF.

J is TRBJ2-3 and V is TRBV6-1; the D gene is possibly TRBD2 (5 bases). The V gene lost 4 bases and the J gene lost 0 bases, with 8 bases spanning the gap. Germline loops: CDR1 MNHNS, CDR2 SASEGT. The CDR3 has 14 amino acids. The chain's CDR3 is CASSAGDSTDTQYF. The CDR3 DNA reads TGTGCCAGCAGTGCCGGGGATAGCACAGATACGCAGTATTTT.

The chain joins TRBV5-1 to TRBJ2-2; 8 bases align to TRBD1. The CDR3 covers 17 residues. CDR1 is SGHRS and CDR2 is YFSETQ in the germline V gene. V lost 2 bases and J lost 6; bases outside the gene matches: 12. CDR3 in amino acids: CASSLSPRTGSPGELFF. CDR3 DNA: TGCGCCAGCAGCTTAAGTCCCCGGACAGGGTCCCCCGGGGAGCTGTTTTTT.

The rearrangement uses TRBV5-4 and TRBJ2-3; TRBD2 agrees at 7 bases. Germline-derived CDR1 and CDR2 are SGHNT and YYREEE (reference sequence). CDR3 length: 17 residues. Trimming removed 3 bases from V and 6 bases from J; junction bases left unmatched: 16. In DNA form, the CDR3 reads TGTGCCAGCAGCTCCCGGACTAGGCCGGGAGTCCTCGATACGCAGTATTTT. Residues: CASSSRTRPGVLDTQYF.

CDR3 in amino acids: CASSEVGTYEQYF. For the CDR3, the DNA is TGTGCCAGCAGTGAAGTAGGAACCTACGAGCAGTACTTC. V and J are TRBV25-1 and TRBJ2-7; D remains unclear. Germline CDR1 is MGHDK and CDR2 is SYGVNS. This CDR3 comprises 13 residues. Trimming pared 2 bases from V and 2 bases from J, leaving 7 bases between.

CDR3 protein: CASSSRQGKNIQYF. The CDR3 DNA follows: TGTGCCAGCAGCTCCAGACAGGGAAAAAACATTCAGTACTTC. The genes are TRBV7-2 and TRBJ2-4; TRBD1 matches 7 bases. The CDR3 covers 14 residues. CDR1 is SGHTA and CDR2 is FQGNSA in the germline V gene. The V gene end was trimmed by 4 bases and the J gene end by 4 bases; junction bases not matched to a gene: 4.

The V and J genes are TRBV5-1 and TRBJ2-5; D is unclear. Germline V lookup: CDR1 SGHRS, CDR2 YFSETQ. Between the trimmed V and J ends, which lost 1 base and 2 bases, there was a span of 9 bases. This CDR3 is 14 amino acids long. CDR3 coding DNA: TGCGCCAGCAGCTTGTCCGCCAATCAAGAGACCCAGTACTTC. Encoded protein: CASSLSANQETQYF.